One T cell receptor (beta chain) is described in this entry. Patients from Seattle were sampled longitudinally, starting during active infection. Germline CDR1 is GTSNPN and CDR2 is SVGIG (reference sequence). V was trimmed by 0 bases and J by 7 bases, leaving 16 bases between them. The CDR3 contains 15 residues. Per the original methods: Nucleated cell number was recorded as an estimate derived from reference gene primer amplification. TCRdb keeps only in-frame clones here, not all; method: immunoSEQ multiplex PCR. Clone size and V and J calls were adopted from that table, with D and trimming inferred from the DNA. Among 200,000 to 250,000 clones, 90% to 95% were seen once, and the ten largest hold more than 0.7%. The data originate from a study of blood T cell repertoires in COVID-19. Across the whole study: Sites in the United States, Italy and Spain provided acute and convalescent COVID-19 samples.

Sequenced: peripheral blood. V gene TRBV30 combines with J gene TRBJ2-1; a possible D gene is TRBD2 (5 bases). The sequence came from a man in his sixties with COVID-19, enrolled during active disease. Here the CDR3 reads CAWSVLSGFRNEQFF. DNA of the CDR3: TGTGCCTGGAGTGTACTTTCGGGGTTTAGAAATGAGCAGTTCTTC.